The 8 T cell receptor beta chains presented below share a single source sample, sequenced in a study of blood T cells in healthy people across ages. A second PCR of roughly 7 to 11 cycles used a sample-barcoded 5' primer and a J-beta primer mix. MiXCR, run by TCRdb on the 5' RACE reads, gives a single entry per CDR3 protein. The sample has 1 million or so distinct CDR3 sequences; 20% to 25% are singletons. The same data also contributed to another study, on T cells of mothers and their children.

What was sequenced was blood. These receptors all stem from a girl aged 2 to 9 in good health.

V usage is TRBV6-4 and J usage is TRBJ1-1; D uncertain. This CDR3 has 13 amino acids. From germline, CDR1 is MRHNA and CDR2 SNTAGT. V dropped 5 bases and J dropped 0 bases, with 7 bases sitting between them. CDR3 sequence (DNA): TGTGCCAGCAGTTTCCGCATGAACACTGAAGCTTTCTTT. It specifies CASSFRMNTEAFF.

DNA for the CDR3: TGCGCCAGCAGCAAGACTAGCGGGACTAGCACAGATACGCAGTATTTT. Its translation: CASSKTSGTSTDTQYF. The chain employs TRBV5-1 and TRBJ2-3; 11 bases are shared with TRBD2. The germline gives CDR1 SGHRS, CDR2 YFSETQ. The CDR3 has 16 residues. V trimming: 4 bases; J trimming: 0 bases; junction bases outside the gene matches: 4. Full variable domain (rest looked up from reference TRBV5-1 and TRBJ2-3): KAGVTQTPRYLIKTRGQQVTLSCSPISGHRSVSWYQQTPGQGLQFLFEYFSETQRNKGNFPGRFSGRQFSNSRSEMNVSTLELGDSALYLCASSKTSGTSTDTQYFGPGTRLTVL.

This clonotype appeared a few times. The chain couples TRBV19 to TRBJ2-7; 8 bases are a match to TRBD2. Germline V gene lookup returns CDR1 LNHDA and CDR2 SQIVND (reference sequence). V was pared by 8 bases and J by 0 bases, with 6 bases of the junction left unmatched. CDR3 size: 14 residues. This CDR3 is CASQLAASSYEQYF. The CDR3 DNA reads TGTGCCAGTCAACTAGCGGCAAGCTCCTACGAGCAGTACTTC.

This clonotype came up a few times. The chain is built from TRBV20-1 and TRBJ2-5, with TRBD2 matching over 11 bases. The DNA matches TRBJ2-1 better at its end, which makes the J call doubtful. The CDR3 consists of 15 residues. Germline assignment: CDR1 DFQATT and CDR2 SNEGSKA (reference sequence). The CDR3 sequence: CSARALAGGDYEQFF. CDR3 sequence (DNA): TGCAGTGCTAGAGCTTTAGCGGGGGGGGACTATGAGCAGTTCTTC.

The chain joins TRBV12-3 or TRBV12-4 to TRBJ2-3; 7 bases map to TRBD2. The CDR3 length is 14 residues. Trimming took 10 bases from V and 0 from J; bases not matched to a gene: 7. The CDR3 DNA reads TGTGCCACTGGACGGGGGGTGAGCACAGATACGCAGTATTTT. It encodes CATGRGVSTDTQYF.

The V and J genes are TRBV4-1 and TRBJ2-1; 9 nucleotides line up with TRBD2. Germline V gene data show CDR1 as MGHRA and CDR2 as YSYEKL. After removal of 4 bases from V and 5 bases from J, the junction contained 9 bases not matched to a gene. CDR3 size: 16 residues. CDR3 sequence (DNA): TGCGCCAGCAGCCCTGATGGTAGCGGGAGCGACAATGAGCAGTTCTTC. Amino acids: CASSPDGSGSDNEQFF.

The CDR3 DNA reads TGTGCCAGCAGTCTTGTCGGGGGACGGCACTACAATGAGCAGTTCTTC. Its translation is CASSLVGGRHYNEQFF. V and J are TRBV12-3 or TRBV12-4 and TRBJ2-1; tentatively, D is TRBD2 (6 bases). This CDR3 spans 16 amino acids. Trimming took off 5 bases at V and 3 bases at J, with 17 bases between the two ends.

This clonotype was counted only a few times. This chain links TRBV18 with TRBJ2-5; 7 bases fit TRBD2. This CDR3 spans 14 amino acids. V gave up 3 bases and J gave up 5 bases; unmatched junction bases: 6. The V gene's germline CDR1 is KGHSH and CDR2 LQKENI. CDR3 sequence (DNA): TGTGCCAGCTCACCGTGGGCGGGAGAGGAGACCCAGTACTTC. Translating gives CASSPWAGEETQYF.